The clone carrying this TCR beta chain was picked up one time. Method: immunoSEQ multiplex PCR; TCRdb's copy keeps in-frame clones and lacks some. The table includes 170,000 or so clones, roughly 78% detected once. These data belong to a study of blood T cell repertoires in COVID-19. The clonotype comes from a man between 65 and 85 years old with active or convalescent COVID-19. The sequencing sample was made of peripheral blood.

CDR3 protein: CASSIRDRSYEQYF. In DNA, the CDR3 is TGTGCCAGTAGTATACGGGACAGGAGCTACGAGCAGTACTTC. The J gene is TRBJ2-7, the V gene TRBV19, with 8 nucleotides matching TRBD1. J lost 3 bases, V lost 2 bases, and 3 bases had no gene match. This CDR3 is built from 14 residues. Germline V CDR1 and CDR2: LNHDA, SQIVND (reference sequence).